This TCR beta chain came from a study of shared clonotypes between healthy human individuals (dated by TCRdb to the early 2020s). Regarding the complete study: The cohort comprised two women and three men aged 18 to 49 years. Per donor, leukapheresis produced somewhere between about 0.85 and 9.5 billion PBMCs. Libraries were prepared and TCR repertoires were sequenced by different laboratories using diverse techniques, in order to increase sequencing depth and limit assay-specific biases. For each donor, CD4 naive and CD4 memory were each given three plates, CD8 naive was given two plates, and CD8 memory was given one plate. Blood TCR repertoires of four to six healthy adults were deeply sequenced to estimate repertoire size and the extent of clonotype sharing between individuals.

The donors were healthy, HIV-negative adults with no recently reported acute infections or vaccinations. Every donor was a Caucasian adult residing in Nashville, Tennessee, USA. CD4+ T cells were enriched by magnetic negative selection; naive cells were then positively selected on CD45RA, and the negative fraction formed the memory subset. Blood was obtained by leukapheresis, after which PBMCs were separated by Ficoll-Histopaque density gradient centrifugation and cryopreserved in liquid nitrogen vapor phase. Analytical flow cytometry was used to check the purity and quantity of each magnetically sorted T cell population. From each sorted fraction, genomic DNA was isolated and quantified by UV absorbance on a Nanodrop 2000c. From the cysteine up to the phenylalanine, the CDR3 has a length of 13 residues. This entry keeps only the CDR3 DNA: 39 bases, framed from base 1. V and J lose 3 bases and 10 bases, and a span of 13 bases separates them. Per the germline V gene (reference sequence), MNHEY is the CDR1 and SMNVEV is the CDR2.

Overall study results and their limits: Sampling was limited to blood, and TCR repertoires in tissue likely differ from TCR repertoires in blood. Rarefaction of sorted-subset datasets indicated incomplete sequencing despite the large sequencing depth. Based on pairwise subsampling, the degree of clonotype sharing among donors was expected to be affected by sequencing depth. Because the study included a small number of donors, the genetic and exposure-history diversity represented was limited. Across a few donors, roughly 5.4% of naive CD4, more than 3% of naive CD8, around 2.1% of memory CD4, and around 0.4% of memory CD8 clonotypes were shared. Clonotypes shared by all four sorted-subset donors showed higher generation probabilities than non-shared clonotypes. Naive subsets generally had larger estimated clonotype richness than memory subsets did.

TCR CDR3 regions were amplified from genomic DNA by multiplex PCR using the deep immunoSEQ assay. For each cell subset, the extracted genomic DNA was distributed evenly across all wells of several immunoSEQ 96-well plates, and each plate served as one replicate. For sorted subsets, each replicate PCR was loaded with 200 ng genomic DNA, equivalent to about 33,000 T cell genomes. Purified libraries were measured with a Qubit 3.0 fluorometer, size-checked on a Bioanalyzer 2100, and measured again with the KAPA Library Quantification kit. Every immunoSEQ 96-well plate was sequenced on a dedicated single-read 150-cycle Illumina NextSeq 550 flow cell. The paper's processing steps were these. Because the immunoSEQ output included only junctional sequences and no quality scores, the filtering could not be the same as the filtering used for full-length reads. Sequences were annotated with PyIR, a Python wrapper for IgBLAST v1.9, using IMGT germline references to assign V/J genes and CDR3. Any read was removed if the V/J assignment was weak (E-value above 1e-6), the CDR3 was missing, or the read contained stop codons, out-of-frame junctions, or ambiguous translated residues. V3J clonotypes were defined as sequences sharing the same inferred V gene, J gene, and CDR3 amino acid sequence. To compute the percentage overlap between repertoires, the number of shared unique clonotypes was divided by the size of the smaller repertoire. Richness of each repertoire was evaluated using RTK rarefaction, the Chao1 estimator, and Recon v2.1 estimates of unobserved clonotypes. Generation probabilities were computed with OLGA for all TCRbeta clonotypes obtained by the gDNA method from a few donors. Here the immuneACCESS table is served through TCRdb, limited to in-frame sequences with V and J called. Missing clones are a known gap in these copies; in checked studies unresolved V genes cover under half, and the rest lacks a known reason. V, J and clone size reflect that table, while D and trimming were determined from the DNA. In this sample the table shows hundreds of thousands of clones, roughly 73% of which occur a single time. Of the sample, around 2% is held by the ten largest clones.

In this sample, this clone turned up many times. There is no known antigen for this receptor. Per-base quality was not reported, and no clone a single base away is much larger than it. This clonotype originated in a woman in her thirties in good health. The chain is encoded by TRBV27 joined to TRBJ2-1; the D assignment is uncertain and may be TRBD1 or TRBD2, with 5 bases supporting each. Sequenced material: memory CD4+ T cells sorted from blood. Read against the paper, the sample's cell subset or site label means: CD45RA-negative fraction. The encoded CDR3 is CASSLYSGTEQFF. Here is the DNA: TGTGCCAGCAGTTTGTACTCCGGGACGGAGCAGTTCTTC.